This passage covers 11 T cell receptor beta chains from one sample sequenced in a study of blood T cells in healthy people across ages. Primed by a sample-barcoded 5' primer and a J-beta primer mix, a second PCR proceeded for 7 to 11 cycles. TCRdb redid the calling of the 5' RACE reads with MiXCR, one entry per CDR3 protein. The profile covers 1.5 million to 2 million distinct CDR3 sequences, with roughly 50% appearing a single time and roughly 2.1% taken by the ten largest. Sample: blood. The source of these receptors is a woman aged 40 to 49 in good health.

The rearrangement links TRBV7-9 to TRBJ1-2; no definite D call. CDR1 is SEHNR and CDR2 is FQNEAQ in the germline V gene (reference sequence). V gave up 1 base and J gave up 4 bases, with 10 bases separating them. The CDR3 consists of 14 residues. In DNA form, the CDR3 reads TGTGCCAGCAGCTTAGAGACACCGTTCTATGGCTACACCTTC. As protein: CASSLETPFYGYTF.

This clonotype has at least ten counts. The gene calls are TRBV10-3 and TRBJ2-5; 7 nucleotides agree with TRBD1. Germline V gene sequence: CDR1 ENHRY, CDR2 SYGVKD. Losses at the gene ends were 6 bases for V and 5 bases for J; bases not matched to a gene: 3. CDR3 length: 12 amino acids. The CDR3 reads CAISGTDETQYF. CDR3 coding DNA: TGTGCCATCAGCGGGACAGATGAGACCCAGTACTTC.

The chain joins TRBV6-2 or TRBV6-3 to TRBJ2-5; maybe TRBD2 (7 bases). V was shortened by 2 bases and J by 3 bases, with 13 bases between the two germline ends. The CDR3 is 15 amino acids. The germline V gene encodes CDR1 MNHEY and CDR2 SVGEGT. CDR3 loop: CASSYGGGREETQYF. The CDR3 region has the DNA TGTGCCAGCAGTTACGGGGGGGGCCGGGAAGAGACCCAGTACTTC.

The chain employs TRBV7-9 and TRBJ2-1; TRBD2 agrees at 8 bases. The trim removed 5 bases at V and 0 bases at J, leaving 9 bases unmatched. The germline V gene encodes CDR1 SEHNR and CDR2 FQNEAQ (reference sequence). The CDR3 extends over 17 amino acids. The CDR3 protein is CASSPRLAKSSYNEQFF. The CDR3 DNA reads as TGTGCCAGCAGCCCTCGACTAGCGAAAAGCTCCTACAATGAGCAGTTCTTC.

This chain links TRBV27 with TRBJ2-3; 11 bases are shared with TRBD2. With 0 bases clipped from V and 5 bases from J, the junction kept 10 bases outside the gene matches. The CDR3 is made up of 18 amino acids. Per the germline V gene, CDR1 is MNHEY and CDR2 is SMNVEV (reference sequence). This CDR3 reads CASSLSPRLAGLEDTQYF. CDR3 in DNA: TGTGCCAGCAGTTTATCCCCGAGACTAGCGGGGTTGGAAGATACGCAGTATTTT.

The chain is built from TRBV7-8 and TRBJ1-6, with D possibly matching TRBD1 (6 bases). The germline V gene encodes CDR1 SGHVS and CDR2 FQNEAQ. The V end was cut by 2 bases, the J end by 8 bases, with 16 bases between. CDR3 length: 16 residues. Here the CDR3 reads CASSLTPGVMDSPLHF. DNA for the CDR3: TGTGCCAGCAGCTTAACACCAGGGGTTATGGATTCACCCCTCCACTTT.

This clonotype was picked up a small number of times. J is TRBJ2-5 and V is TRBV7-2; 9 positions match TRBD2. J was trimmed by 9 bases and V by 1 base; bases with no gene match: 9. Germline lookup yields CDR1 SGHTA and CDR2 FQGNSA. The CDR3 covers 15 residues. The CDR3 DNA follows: TGTGCCAGCAGCTTAGGAGATGGACTAGCGTTCCCCCAGTACTTC. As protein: CASSLGDGLAFPQYF.

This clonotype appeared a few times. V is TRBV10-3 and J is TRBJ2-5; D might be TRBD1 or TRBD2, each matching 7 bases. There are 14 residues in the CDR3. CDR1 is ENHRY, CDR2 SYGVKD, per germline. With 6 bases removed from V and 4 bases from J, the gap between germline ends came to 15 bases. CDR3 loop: CAIRGDREGETQYF. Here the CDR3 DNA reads TGTGCCATCAGGGGTGACAGGGAGGGAGAGACCCAGTACTTC.

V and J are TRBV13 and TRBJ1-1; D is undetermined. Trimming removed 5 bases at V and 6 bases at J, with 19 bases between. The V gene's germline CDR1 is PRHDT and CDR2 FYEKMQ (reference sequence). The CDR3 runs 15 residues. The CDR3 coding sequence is TGTGCCAGCAGCAACCGAGGAGACCCGGAATCTGAAGCTTTCTTT. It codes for CASSNRGDPESEAFF.

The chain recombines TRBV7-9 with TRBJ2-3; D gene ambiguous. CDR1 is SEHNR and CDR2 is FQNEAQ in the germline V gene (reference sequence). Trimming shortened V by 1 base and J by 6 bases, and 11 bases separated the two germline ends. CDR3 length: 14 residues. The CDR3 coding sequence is TGTGCCAGCAGCTTAGTTGGGGATCGGGATACGCAGTATTTT. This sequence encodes CASSLVGDRDTQYF.

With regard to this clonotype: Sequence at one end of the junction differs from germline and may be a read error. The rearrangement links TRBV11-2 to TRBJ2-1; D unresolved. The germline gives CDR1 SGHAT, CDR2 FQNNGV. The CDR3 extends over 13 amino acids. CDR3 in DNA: TGTGCCGGCAGCCCATACGGGTCCAATGAGCAGTTCTTC. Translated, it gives CAGSPYGSNEQFF.